Listed here are 10 T cell receptor beta chains from one sample, sequenced in a study of beta chain features in type 1 diabetes. Expressed TCRB transcripts were sequenced because the entire RNA isolate underwent reverse transcription. Assay: immunoSEQ multiplex PCR; the TCRdb copy retains only in-frame clones and omits some. The top ten hold around 0.025% of the sample, which has 200,000 to 300,000 clones, approximately 14% seen once. Sample: naive CD4+ T cells from blood. Source of these receptors: a woman aged 40 to 55 in good health.

The chain has TRBV11-2 and TRBJ1-6; tentatively, D is TRBD1 (6 bases). The V and J ends lost 1 base and 7 bases respectively, with 11 bases between them. The CDR3 spans 15 residues. The germline V gene encodes CDR1 SGHAT and CDR2 FQNNGV. The CDR3 loop is CASSLAAGANSPLHF. CDR3 coding DNA: TGTGCCAGCAGCTTAGCCGCAGGGGCCAATTCACCCCTCCACTTT.

This clone appeared a few times. The V and J genes are TRBV6-5 and TRBJ2-7; TRBD1 aligns across 10 bases. This CDR3 comprises 13 residues. Germline trimming cut 5 bases from V and 3 bases from J; bases unmatched to any gene: 1. Germline CDR1 MNHEY, CDR2 SVGAGI. CDR3 loop: CASSGTGDYEQYF. As DNA, the CDR3 is TGTGCCAGCAGTGGGACAGGGGACTACGAGCAGTACTTC.

This clone was observed a few times. This chain joins TRBV7-8 and TRBJ1-4; D is unresolved. The germline V gene encodes CDR1 SGHVS and CDR2 FQNEAQ. Trimming removed 5 bases from V and 3 bases from J, with 10 bases in between. The CDR3 is 14 amino acids. This CDR3 reads CASSPALANEKLFF. The CDR3 nucleotides read TGTGCCAGCAGCCCCGCCCTAGCTAATGAAAAACTGTTTTTT.

The chain combines TRBV10-3 with TRBJ1-1; 8 bases align to TRBD1. The CDR3 has 15 residues. Germline V gene lookup returns CDR1 ENHRY and CDR2 SYGVKD. The V and J ends lost 4 bases and 1 base, in that order; junction bases with no gene match: 5. In DNA form, the CDR3 reads TGTGCCATCAGTGCCTCCGGGACAGGGAACACTGAAGCTTTCTTT. Its translation: CAISASGTGNTEAFF.

This clone was found a few times. CDR3 loop: CASGFGRGTPQHF. CDR3 DNA sequence: TGTGCTAGTGGTTTTGGCAGGGGGACGCCCCAGCATTTT. V is TRBV12-5 and J is TRBJ1-5; 7 bases are a match to TRBD1. After removal of 3 bases from V and 9 bases from J, the junction contained 5 bases not matched to a gene. Germline loops: CDR1 LGHNT, CDR2 FRNRAP. This CDR3 is 13 amino acids long.

The rearrangement links TRBV5-1 to TRBJ2-2; TRBD1 matches 10 bases. The CDR3 totals 17 residues. V trimming: 2 bases; J trimming: 4 bases; junction bases outside the gene matches: 8. Germline values: CDR1 SGHRS, CDR2 YFSETQ. CDR3 region: CASSLTAGTGVTGELFF. In DNA, the CDR3 is TGCGCCAGCAGCTTAACTGCCGGGACAGGGGTCACCGGGGAGCTGTTTTTT.

In this sample, this clone turned up many times. This sequence joins TRBV4-3 and TRBJ2-1; D may be TRBD1 (6 bases). This CDR3 is built from 15 residues. Germline CDR1 LGHNA, CDR2 YSLEER. V lost 0 bases, J lost 7 bases, and 13 bases lay in between. CDR3 in DNA: TGCGCCAGCAGCCAAGATTTGGACAGAACGAATGAGCAGTTCTTC. Translation gives CASSQDLDRTNEQFF.

This clone was counted a few times. The rearrangement links TRBV10-3 to TRBJ2-7; the D gene is possibly TRBD1 (6 bases). V lost 11 bases, J lost 4 bases, and 15 bases lay in between. CDR3 length: 12 amino acids. CDR1 ENHRY and CDR2 SYGVKD come from the germline V gene. Written as DNA, the CDR3 is TGTGCCGTCTCGGGGCAGGGGTACGAGCAGTACTTC. Translation gives CAVSGQGYEQYF.

The J gene is TRBJ1-5, the V gene TRBV27, with 10 bases identical to TRBD1. CDR1 MNHEY and CDR2 SMNVEV come from the germline V gene (reference sequence). The length of the CDR3 is 17 residues. Trimming cost V 4 bases and J 4 bases; bases outside gene matches: 10. CDR3 nucleotides: TGTGCCAGCAGTTCGCGATCCGGGACAGGGGAAAATCAGCCCCAGCATTTT. Encoded protein: CASSSRSGTGENQPQHF.

The rearrangement uses TRBV7-2 and TRBJ2-7; 7 positions match TRBD1. This CDR3 region has 17 residues. The V gene's germline CDR1 is SGHTA and CDR2 FQGNSA. The junction had 10 bases not matched to a gene; V was cut back by 0 bases and J by 2 bases. CDR3 in amino acids: CASSLAALMGTAYEQYF. The CDR3 region has the DNA TGTGCCAGCAGCTTAGCCGCTCTCATGGGGACAGCCTACGAGCAGTACTTC.